Listed below are T cell receptor beta chains from one sample, sequenced in a study of beta chain features in type 1 diabetes. Profiling relied on immunoSEQ multiplex PCR, and the TCRdb table lists in-frame clones only, not all of them. The sample lists about 350,000 clones; roughly a fifth were seen once. The specimen sequenced was naive CD4+ T cells from blood. The receptors were sampled from a woman between 18 and 30 years old in good health. The CDR3 runs from the conserved cysteine through the conserved F or W. D genes are given only for firm matches. Size is stated for part of the rows, as once, few or many counts, or as a class when the clone is expanded.

V	D	J	size	DNA	CDR3
TRBV4-1	.	TRBJ1-1	few	TGCGCCAGCAGCCAAGTCTTTAACACTGAAGCTTTCTTT	CASSQVFNTEAFF
TRBV19	.	TRBJ2-7	few	TGTGCCAGTAGCCGCGATGGGCGGGGATCCTACGAGCAGTACTTC	CASSRDGRGSYEQYF
TRBV4-1	TRBD1	TRBJ1-5	few	TGCGCCAGCAGCCAGGGACAGGGCAGTCAGCCCCAGCATTTT	CASSQGQGSQPQHF
TRBV7-2	TRBD1	TRBJ1-1	.	TGTGCCAGCATTAGGGGACAGGGGAACACTGAAGCTTTCTTT	CASIRGQGNTEAFF
TRBV4-2	.	TRBJ1-5	.	TGTGCCAGCAGCCAACAACACAGCACTGGTTTGGTTCAGCCCCAGCATTTT	CASSQQHSTGLVQPQHF
TRBV9	TRBD2	TRBJ2-1	.	TGTGCCAGCAGCGCCTCTAGCGGGAGGGACACCTACAATGAGCAGTTCTTC	CASSASSGRDTYNEQFF
TRBV4-1	.	TRBJ2-5	few	TGCGCCAGCAGCCAAGGGCCGGTCGAGGCCCAGTACTTC	CASSQGPVEAQYF
TRBV19	.	TRBJ2-5	.	TGTGCCAGTAGAAGGGAGTCTTCGGGAGAGACCCAGTACTTC	CASRRESSGETQYF
TRBV5-1	TRBD1	TRBJ2-7	.	TGCGCCAGCAGCTCTCAGGACAGGGGAGCCGAGCAGTACTTC	CASSSQDRGAEQYF
TRBV28	TRBD2	TRBJ2-1	.	TGTGCCAGCAGTTCACCGGGACTAGAACCCATTGAGCAGTTCTTC	CASSSPGLEPIEQFF
TRBV10-3	.	TRBJ1-6	few	TGTGCCATCAGTACAGGGACGAATTCACCCCTCCACTTT	CAISTGTNSPLHF
TRBV27	.	TRBJ1-4	.	TGTGCCAGCAGTTTCCGGGAATATGAAAAACTGTTTTTT	CASSFREYEKLFF
TRBV2	.	TRBJ2-2	.	TGTGCCAGCAGTGAAGAAGCGGCCACCGGGGAGCTGTTTTTT	CASSEEAATGELFF
TRBV9	TRBD1	TRBJ2-7	.	TGTGCCAGCAGCGCCGGGACGGGACAGACCTACGAGCAGTACTTC	CASSAGTGQTYEQYF
TRBV30	.	TRBJ1-5	few	TGTGCCTGGAGCGGAGGCATCTTCAATCAGCCCCAGCATTTT	CAWSGGIFNQPQHF
TRBV9	.	TRBJ2-1	.	TGTGCCAGCAGCCCACGAGCGGGCAGGGCGGAAGAGCAGTTCTTC	CASSPRAGRAEEQFF
TRBV6-1	.	TRBJ2-7	few	TGTGCCAGCAGGGACACAGGGATCTCCTACGAGCAGTACTTC	CASRDTGISYEQYF
TRBV7-9	TRBD1	TRBJ2-2	few	TGTGCCAGCAGCTTAGCAGGGGGCCACACCGGGGAGCTGTTTTTT	CASSLAGGHTGELFF
TRBV2	.	TRBJ2-1	.	TGTGCCACGGGTAGGGAGCAGTTCTTC	CATGREQFF
TRBV6-1	TRBD1	TRBJ1-5	few	TGTGCCAGCAGTGAAGTGGGGACAGGACTTCGGCCCCAGCATTTT	CASSEVGTGLRPQHF
TRBV18	.	TRBJ2-3	few	TGTGCCAGCTCACCACGACGACTGGCCGGGGGTGATACGCAGTATTTT	CASSPRRLAGGDTQYF
TRBV4-1	TRBD2	TRBJ2-1	once	TGCGCCAGCAGCCAAGAGTTGGTAGCGGGGTTCTACAATGAGCAGTTCTTC	CASSQELVAGFYNEQFF
TRBV5-6	TRBD1	TRBJ2-3	.	TGTGCCAGCAGCTCTGGGACAGGACCCACTAGCCCTACGCAGTATTTT	CASSSGTGPTSPTQYF
TRBV7-6	.	TRBJ2-3	few	TGTGCCAGCAGCCACGGAGGACAGTCTACTAGCACAGATACGCAGTATTTT	CASSHGGQSTSTDTQYF
TRBV6-5	.	TRBJ1-2	.	TGTGCCAGCAGTTACCGGGACTATGGCTACACCTTC	CASSYRDYGYTF
TRBV7-2	TRBD2	TRBJ2-2	few	TGTGCCAGCAGACCCGGGACTAGCGGGAACACCGGGGAGCTGTTTTTT	CASRPGTSGNTGELFF
TRBV9	.	TRBJ2-1	.	TGTGCCAGCAGCGTTCTCGGCGGGGAGCAGTTCTTC	CASSVLGGEQFF
TRBV2	.	TRBJ1-5	.	TGTGCCAGCAGTGCCGGCCGAGGGCCCCAGCATTTT	CASSAGRGPQHF
TRBV5-1	TRBD1	TRBJ1-1	.	TGCGCCAGCAGCTCAACGACAGGGGTGAGCACTGAAGCTTTCTTT	CASSSTTGVSTEAFF
TRBV30	TRBD2	TRBJ2-5	.	TGTGCCTGGTATTTAGCGGGAGTCCAAGAGACCCAGTACTTC	CAWYLAGVQETQYF
TRBV30	.	TRBJ2-5	few	TGTGCCTGGAGTGTCGCGGAGACCCAGTACTTC	CAWSVAETQYF
TRBV30	.	TRBJ1-6	few	TGTGCCTCGGCGGAGGGGCCCAATTCACCCCTCCACTTT	CASAEGPNSPLHF
TRBV2	.	TRBJ2-7	.	TGTGCCAGCAGTGCAGAGACAGGTAACGAGCAGTACTTC	CASSAETGNEQYF
TRBV5-1	.	TRBJ2-2	few	TGCGCCAGCAGCTTATCAGCGGGCCGAGGGGAGCTGTTTTTT	CASSLSAGRGELFF
TRBV11-2	.	TRBJ1-2	few	TGTGCCAGCAGCTTTGGCGGAAACTATGGCTACACCTTC	CASSFGGNYGYTF
TRBV18	TRBD2	TRBJ2-3	.	TGTGCCAGCTCATCAGGGACTAGCGGGAGTGGCACAGATACGCAGTATTTT	CASSSGTSGSGTDTQYF
TRBV6-1	.	TRBJ1-2	.	TGTGCCAGCAGTGAATTGGGGGGAGCTAACTATGGCTACACCTTC	CASSELGGANYGYTF
TRBV30	TRBD1	TRBJ2-5	.	TGTGCCTGGAGTGTACGTGAGGGGGCCCCCGGGGAGACCCAGTACTTC	CAWSVREGAPGETQYF
TRBV5-4	.	TRBJ1-6	few	TGTGCCAGCAGCTTGGTCGCGGGGGTTAATAATTCACCCCTCCACTTT	CASSLVAGVNNSPLHF
TRBV5-4	TRBD1	TRBJ2-7	few	TGTGCCAGCAGCTTTCAGGGGGTATTGGGAGAGCAGTACTTC	CASSFQGVLGEQYF
TRBV9	TRBD1	TRBJ1-2	.	TGTGCCAGCAGCACCCGGACAGGGAAGTTTAACTATGGCTACACCTTC	CASSTRTGKFNYGYTF
TRBV18	.	TRBJ2-6	.	TGTGCCAGCTCACGAGGACAGCCCTCTGGGGCCAACGTCCTGACTTTC	CASSRGQPSGANVLTF
TRBV5-1	TRBD1	TRBJ2-3	few	TGCGCCAGCAGCCCCGGGACAGGGAGCACAGATACGCAGTATTTT	CASSPGTGSTDTQYF
TRBV5-1	.	TRBJ2-3	few	TGCGCCAGCAGCCGAGACAGACCAGACAGCACAGATACGCAGTATTTT	CASSRDRPDSTDTQYF
TRBV25-1	TRBD1	TRBJ2-5	.	TGTGCCAGCAGCCTAAGACAAGTCCCGGGACAGGGGGCCCAGTACTTC	CASSLRQVPGQGAQYF
TRBV12-5	.	TRBJ1-1	.	TGTGGTGGAACTAAGAACACTGAAGCTTTCTTT	CGGTKNTEAFF
TRBV13	.	TRBJ2-7	few	TGTGCCAGCAGCCTAAACGTATGGCGGGACCGATACGAGCAGTACTTC	CASSLNVWRDRYEQYF
TRBV7-9	.	TRBJ1-6	few	TGTGCCAGCAGCCTCGAGGGACCCCTCCACTTT	CASSLEGPLHF
TRBV14	.	TRBJ1-6	few	TGTGCCAGCAGCCAGCTGGGAGGGGGAAATTCACCCCTCCACTTT	CASSQLGGGNSPLHF